The present T cell receptor beta chain was sequenced within a study of blood T cell repertoires in COVID-19. The wider study: The study drew acute and convalescent COVID-19 samples from the United States, Italy and Spain. PBMCs, B-cell-depleted T cells, or T cells were the source of the cDNA or gDNA that made up the material.

CDR1 and CDR2 (germline): SEHNR, FQNEAQ (reference sequence). V gave up 3 bases and J gave up 3 bases, with 12 bases separating them. The CDR3 extends over 14 amino acids. Original processing notes: Reference gene primers were amplified, and this amplification served to estimate nucleated cell counts. Here immunoSEQ multiplex PCR was the method, and the copy in TCRdb shows in-frame clones only, minus some. V, J and clone size are taken as reported in that table, and D and trimming were inferred from the DNA itself. The table lists about 190,000 clones, around 85% of them singletons. V is TRBV7-9 and J is TRBJ2-7, with TRBD1 as a possible D gene (6 bases). The sequenced sample consisted of peripheral blood. This clonotype originated in a man in his sixties or seventies with active or convalescent COVID-19. The DNA for the CDR3 is TGTGCCAGCAGCTTCGGGACACCCCTCTACGAGCAGTACTTC. It specifies CASSFGTPLYEQYF.